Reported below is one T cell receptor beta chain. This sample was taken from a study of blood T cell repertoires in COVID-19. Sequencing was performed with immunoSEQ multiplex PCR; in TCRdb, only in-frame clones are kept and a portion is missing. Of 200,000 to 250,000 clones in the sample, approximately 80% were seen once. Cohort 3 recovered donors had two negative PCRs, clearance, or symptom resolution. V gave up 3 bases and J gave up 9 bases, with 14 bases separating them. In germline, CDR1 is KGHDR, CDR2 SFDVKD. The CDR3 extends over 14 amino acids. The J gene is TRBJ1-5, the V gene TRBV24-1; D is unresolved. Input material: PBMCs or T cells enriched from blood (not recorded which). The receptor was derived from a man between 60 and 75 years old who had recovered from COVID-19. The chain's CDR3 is CATSDPTWRGPQHF. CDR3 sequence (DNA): TGTGCCACCAGTGATCCAACGTGGCGGGGGCCCCAGCATTTT.